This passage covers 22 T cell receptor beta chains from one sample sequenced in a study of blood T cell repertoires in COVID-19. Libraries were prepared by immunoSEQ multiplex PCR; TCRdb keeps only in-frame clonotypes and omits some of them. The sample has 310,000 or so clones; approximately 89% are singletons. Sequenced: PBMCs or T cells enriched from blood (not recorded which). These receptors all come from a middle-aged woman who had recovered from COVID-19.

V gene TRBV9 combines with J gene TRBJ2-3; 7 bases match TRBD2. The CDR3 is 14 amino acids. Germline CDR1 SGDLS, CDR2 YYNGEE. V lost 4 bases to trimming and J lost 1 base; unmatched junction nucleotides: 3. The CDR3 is CASSTSGGTDTQYF. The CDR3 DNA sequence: TGTGCCAGCAGCACCAGCGGGGGCACAGATACGCAGTATTTT.

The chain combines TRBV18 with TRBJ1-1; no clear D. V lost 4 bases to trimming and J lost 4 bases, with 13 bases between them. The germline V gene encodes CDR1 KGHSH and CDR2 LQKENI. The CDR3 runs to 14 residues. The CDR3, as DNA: TGTGCCAGCTCACAAGGACTGTTAGGCACTGAAGCTTTCTTT. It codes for CASSQGLLGTEAFF.

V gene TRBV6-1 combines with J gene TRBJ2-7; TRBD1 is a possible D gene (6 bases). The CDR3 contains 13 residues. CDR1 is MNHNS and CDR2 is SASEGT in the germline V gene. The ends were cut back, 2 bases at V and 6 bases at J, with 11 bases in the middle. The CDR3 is CASSETGFGEQYF. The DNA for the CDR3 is TGTGCCAGCAGTGAAACAGGGTTCGGCGAGCAGTACTTC.

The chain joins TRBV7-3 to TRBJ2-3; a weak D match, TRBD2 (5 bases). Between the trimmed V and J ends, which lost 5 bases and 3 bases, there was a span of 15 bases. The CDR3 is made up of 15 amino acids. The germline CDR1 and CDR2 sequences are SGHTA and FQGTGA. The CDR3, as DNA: TGTGCCAGCAGCACCCTAGGAGGTGGGACAGATACGCAGTATTTT. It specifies CASSTLGGGTDTQYF.

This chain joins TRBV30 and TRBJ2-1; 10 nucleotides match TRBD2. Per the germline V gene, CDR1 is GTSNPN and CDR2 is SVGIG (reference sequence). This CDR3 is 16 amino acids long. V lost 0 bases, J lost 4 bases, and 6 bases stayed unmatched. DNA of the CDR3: TGTGCCTGGAGTGTTCGACTAGCGGGTTCATACAATGAGCAGTTCTTC. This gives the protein CAWSVRLAGSYNEQFF.

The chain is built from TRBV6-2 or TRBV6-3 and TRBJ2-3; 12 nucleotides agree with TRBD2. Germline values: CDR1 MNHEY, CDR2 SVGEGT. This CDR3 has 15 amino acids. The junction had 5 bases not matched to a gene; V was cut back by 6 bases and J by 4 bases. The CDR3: CASSPSGGAPDTQYF. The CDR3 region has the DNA TGTGCCAGCAGCCCTAGCGGGGGGGCCCCAGATACGCAGTATTTT.

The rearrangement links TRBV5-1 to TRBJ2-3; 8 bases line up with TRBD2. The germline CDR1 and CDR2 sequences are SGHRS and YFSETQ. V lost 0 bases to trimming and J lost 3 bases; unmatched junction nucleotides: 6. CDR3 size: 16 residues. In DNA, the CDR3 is TGCGCCAGCAGCTTGGACGGGAGGGGAGGGACAGATACGCAGTATTTT. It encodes CASSLDGRGGTDTQYF.

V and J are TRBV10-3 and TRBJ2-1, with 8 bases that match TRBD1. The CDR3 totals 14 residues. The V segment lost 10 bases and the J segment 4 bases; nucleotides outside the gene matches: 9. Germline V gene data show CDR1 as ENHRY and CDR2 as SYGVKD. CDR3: CATSGTGPYNEQFF. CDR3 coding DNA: TGTGCCACCTCCGGGACAGGACCTTACAATGAGCAGTTCTTC.

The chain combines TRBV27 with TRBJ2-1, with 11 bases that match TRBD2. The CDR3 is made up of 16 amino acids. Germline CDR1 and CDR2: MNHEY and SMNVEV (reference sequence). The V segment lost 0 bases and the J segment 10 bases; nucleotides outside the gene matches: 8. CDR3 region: CASSLSGLAALGEQFF. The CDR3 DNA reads TGTGCCAGCAGTTTATCGGGACTAGCGGCCCTCGGGGAGCAGTTCTTC.

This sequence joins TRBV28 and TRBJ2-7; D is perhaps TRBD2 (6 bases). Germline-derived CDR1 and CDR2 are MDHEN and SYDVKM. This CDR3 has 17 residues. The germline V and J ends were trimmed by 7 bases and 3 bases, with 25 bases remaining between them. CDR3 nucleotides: TGTGCCAGCACCCGAAGGGGAGGCTCCCCAGCTTTCTACGAGCAGTACTTC. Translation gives CASTRRGGSPAFYEQYF.

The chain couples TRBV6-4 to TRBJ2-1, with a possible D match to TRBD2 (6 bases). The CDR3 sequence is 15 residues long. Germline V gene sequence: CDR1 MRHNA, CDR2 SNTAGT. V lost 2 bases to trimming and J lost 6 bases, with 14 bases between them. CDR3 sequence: CASSDGTSPSNEQFF. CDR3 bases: TGTGCCAGCAGTGACGGTACTAGCCCTAGCAATGAGCAGTTCTTC.

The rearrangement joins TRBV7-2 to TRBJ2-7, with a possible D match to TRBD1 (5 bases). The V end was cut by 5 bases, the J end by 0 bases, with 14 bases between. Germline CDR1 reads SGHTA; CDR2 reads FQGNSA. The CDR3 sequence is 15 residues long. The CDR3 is CASSLLGPSSYEQYF. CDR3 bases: TGTGCCAGCAGCCTCCTGGGGCCCAGCTCCTACGAGCAGTACTTC.

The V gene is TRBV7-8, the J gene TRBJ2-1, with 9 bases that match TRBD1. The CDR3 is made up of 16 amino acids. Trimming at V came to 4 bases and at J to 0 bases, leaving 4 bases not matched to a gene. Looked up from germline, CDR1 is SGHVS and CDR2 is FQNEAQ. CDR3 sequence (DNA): TGTGCCAGCAGCTCCGCGGACAGGGGCTCCTACAATGAGCAGTTCTTC. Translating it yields CASSSADRGSYNEQFF.

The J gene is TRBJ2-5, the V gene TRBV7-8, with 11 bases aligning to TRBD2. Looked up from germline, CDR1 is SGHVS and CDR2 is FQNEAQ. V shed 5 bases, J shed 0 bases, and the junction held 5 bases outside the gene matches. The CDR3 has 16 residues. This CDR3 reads CASSPGTSGNQETQYF. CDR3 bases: TGTGCCAGCAGCCCGGGGACTAGCGGTAACCAAGAGACCCAGTACTTC.

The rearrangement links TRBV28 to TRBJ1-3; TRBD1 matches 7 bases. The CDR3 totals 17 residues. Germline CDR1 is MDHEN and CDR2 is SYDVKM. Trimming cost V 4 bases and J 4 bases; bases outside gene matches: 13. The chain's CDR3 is CASSWGTAPQAGNTIYF. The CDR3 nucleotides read TGTGCCAGCAGTTGGGGGACAGCTCCTCAGGCCGGAAACACCATATATTTT.

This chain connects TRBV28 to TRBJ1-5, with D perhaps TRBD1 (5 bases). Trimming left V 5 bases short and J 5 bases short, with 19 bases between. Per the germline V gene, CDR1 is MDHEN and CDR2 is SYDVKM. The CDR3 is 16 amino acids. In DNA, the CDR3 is TGTGCCAGCAGTCGCACGGACACCTCTTGGGATCAGCCCCAGCATTTT. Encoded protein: CASSRTDTSWDQPQHF.

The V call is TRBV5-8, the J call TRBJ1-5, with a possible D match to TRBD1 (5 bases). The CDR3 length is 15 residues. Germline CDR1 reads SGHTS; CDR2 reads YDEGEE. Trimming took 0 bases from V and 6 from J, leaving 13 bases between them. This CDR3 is CASSLGFSGGQPQHF. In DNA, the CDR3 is TGTGCCAGCAGCTTGGGGTTCAGCGGGGGTCAGCCCCAGCATTTT. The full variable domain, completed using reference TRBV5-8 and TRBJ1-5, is EAGVTQSPTHLIKTRGQQATLRCSPISGHTSVYWYQQALGLGLQFLLWYDEGEERNRGNFPPRFSGRQFPNYSSELNVNALELEDSALYLCASSLGFSGGQPQHFGDGTRLSIL.

CDR3 residues: CATSDAGTGDSGANVLTF. CDR3 in DNA: TGTGCCACCAGTGATGCCGGGACAGGGGACTCTGGGGCCAACGTCCTGACTTTC. This chain joins TRBV24-1 and TRBJ2-6; 10 bases match TRBD1. CDR1 KGHDR and CDR2 SFDVKD come from the germline V gene. Trimming cost V 3 bases and J 0 bases; bases outside gene matches: 4. The CDR3 is 18 amino acids.

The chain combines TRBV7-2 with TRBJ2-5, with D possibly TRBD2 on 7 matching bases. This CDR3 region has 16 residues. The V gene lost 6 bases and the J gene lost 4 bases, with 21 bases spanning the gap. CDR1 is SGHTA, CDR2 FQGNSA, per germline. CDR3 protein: CASSGRGAGQGETQYF. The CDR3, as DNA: TGTGCCAGCAGTGGGAGGGGGGCAGGCCAGGGAGAGACCCAGTACTTC. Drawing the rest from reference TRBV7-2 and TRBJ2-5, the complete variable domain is GAGVSQSPSNKVTEKGKDVELRCDPISGHTALYWYRQSLGQGLEFLIYFQGNSAPDKSGLPSDRFSAERTGGSVSTLTIQRTQQEDSAVYLCASSGRGAGQGETQYFGPGTRLLVL.

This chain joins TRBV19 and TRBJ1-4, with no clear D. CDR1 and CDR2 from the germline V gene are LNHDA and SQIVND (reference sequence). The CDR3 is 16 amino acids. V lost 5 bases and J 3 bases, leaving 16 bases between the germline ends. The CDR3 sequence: CASSHIEAQSNEKLFF. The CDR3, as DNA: TGTGCCAGTAGTCACATTGAGGCGCAATCTAATGAAAAACTGTTTTTT.

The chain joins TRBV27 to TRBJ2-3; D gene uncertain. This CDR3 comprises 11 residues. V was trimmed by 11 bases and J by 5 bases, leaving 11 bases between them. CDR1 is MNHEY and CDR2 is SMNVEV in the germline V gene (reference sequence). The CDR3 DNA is TGTGCCGTCACTACGAGAGATACGCAGTATTTT. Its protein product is CAVTTRDTQYF.

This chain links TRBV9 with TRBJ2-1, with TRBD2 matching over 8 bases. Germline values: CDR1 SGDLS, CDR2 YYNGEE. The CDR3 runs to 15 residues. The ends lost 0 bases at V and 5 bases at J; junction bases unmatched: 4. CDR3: CASSVGTSQNNEQFF. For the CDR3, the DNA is TGTGCCAGCAGCGTAGGGACTAGCCAAAACAATGAGCAGTTCTTC.